Shown below are 7 T cell receptor beta chains from a single sample sequenced in a study of beta chain features in type 1 diabetes. Study observations and caveats: Shorter TCRB CDR3s, moderately but significantly so, marked every one of the four CD4+ subsets in Type 1 diabetes patients.

Their target antigens are unknown. Reverse transcribing all isolated RNA meant expressed TCRB transcripts were sequenced. Sequencing used immunoSEQ multiplex PCR; TCRdb keeps in-frame clones, though not all of them. The table shows about 250,000 clones, with approximately 10% occurring only once. Sequencing input: naive CD4+ T cells from blood. The receptors were sampled from a man younger than 45 with type 1 diabetes.

The chain recombines TRBV6-5 with TRBJ1-6; no reliable D call. V dropped 7 bases and J dropped 9 bases, with 16 bases sitting between them. Germline loops: CDR1 MNHEY, CDR2 SVGAGI. The CDR3 spans 14 residues. The CDR3 spells CASTEAGRRSPLHF. CDR3 nucleotide sequence: TGTGCCAGCACCGAAGCGGGCCGTCGTTCACCCCTCCACTTT.

Only a few counts were recorded for this clone. V gene TRBV6-1 combines with J gene TRBJ1-1; D remains unclear. V lost 3 bases and J lost 6, with 11 bases in between. The germline gives CDR1 MNHNS, CDR2 SASEGT. The CDR3 runs 13 residues. CDR3 nucleotides: TGTGCCAGCAGTGAGGCCACTATTGCTGAAGCTTTCTTT. Protein product: CASSEATIAEAFF.

A few counts support this clone. This chain connects TRBV29-1 to TRBJ1-1; D not certain. The V end lost 3 bases, the J end lost 5 bases, and 19 bases lay between the germline ends. This CDR3 comprises 15 residues. CDR1 SQVTM and CDR2 ANQGSEA come from the germline V gene. As DNA, the CDR3 is TGCAGCGTTGAGAGGCGGAGGTCGAGTCTTACTGAAGCTTTCTTT. Its translation is CSVERRRSSLTEAFF.

The CDR3 loop is CASSQVTGSEQYF. In DNA form, the CDR3 reads TGCGCCAGCAGCCAAGTGACAGGGAGCGAGCAGTACTTC. V gene TRBV4-1 combines with J gene TRBJ2-7; TRBD1 matches 7 bases. The V segment lost 1 base and the J segment 6 bases; nucleotides outside the gene matches: 3. CDR1 is MGHRA and CDR2 is YSYEKL in the germline V gene. This CDR3 is 13 amino acids long.

This clone has more than one count but fewer than ten. The gene calls are TRBV2 and TRBJ1-5; TRBD1 agrees at 7 bases. Germline V gives CDR1 SNHLY, CDR2 FYNNEI. The CDR3 runs to 15 residues. Losses at the gene ends were 5 bases for V and 2 bases for J; bases not matched to a gene: 6. CDR3 sequence: CASSLQGMGNQPQHF. The DNA for the CDR3 is TGTGCCAGCAGTCTACAGGGGATGGGCAATCAGCCCCAGCATTTT.

This clone was seen only a few times. The rearrangement joins TRBV9 to TRBJ2-5; 10 bases fit TRBD2. Germline V CDR1 and CDR2: SGDLS, YYNGEE. Trimming at V came to 2 bases and at J to 3 bases, leaving 4 bases not matched to a gene. CDR3 size: 15 residues. The CDR3 spells CASSVTGTSEETQYF. The CDR3 nucleotides are TGTGCCAGCAGCGTCACTGGGACTAGCGAAGAGACCCAGTACTTC.

This clone was picked up a small number of times. The chain has TRBV7-2 and TRBJ1-5; no firm D call. Germline V gives CDR1 SGHTA, CDR2 FQGNSA. With 2 bases removed from V and 13 bases from J, the gap between germline ends came to 18 bases. This CDR3 is built from 14 residues. CDR3 region: CASSLNSNSKSQHF. The CDR3 DNA is TGTGCCAGCAGCTTAAACTCTAATTCGAAGTCTCAGCATTTT.